This T cell receptor beta chain was identified in a study of Ad26.COV2.S vaccination and SARS-CoV-2 variants (dated by TCRdb to the early 2020s). Context from the whole study: Donors in the vaccine arm were drawn from COV1001, a phase I-IIa trial of Ad26.COV2.S in healthy adults that was multicentre, randomized, double-blind and placebo-controlled. A total of roughly 30 samples were included in the TCR-sequenced set, comprising roughly 19 Ad26.COV2.S vaccine recipients, 5 placebo recipients and 8 SARS-CoV-2 convalescent individuals. Trial participants were randomized into five groups of five, in which low-dose or high-dose Ad26.COV2.S was given once or twice, or placebo was given on both occasions. Ad26.COV2.S was administered intramuscularly at a dose of 5x10^10 or 1x10^11 viral particles, either as one shot or as two shots given 56 days apart. Throughout the experiments and outcome assessment, investigators stayed blinded to trial group allocation. TCRbeta repertoire sequencing was used to assess the specificity and breadth of SARS-CoV-2-reactive T cell receptors after Ad26.COV2.S vaccination. Results and caveats for the whole study, not just this receptor: Higher spike-specific TCR breadth was observed in Ad26.COV2.S recipients than in placebo recipients (P = 0.0014). Vaccine and placebo recipients had comparable non-spike TCR breadth, which fits with the vaccine containing only spike. Substantial breadth of spike-specific CD8+ and CD4+ T cell responses was reported after vaccination. The study was not powered to compare responses between vaccine doses or regimens. The authors noted that the TCR breadth and depth analyses may have underestimated total T cell responses.

The treatment or condition label, read with the paper, signifies: 15 to 20 received Ad26.COV2.S at low or high dose, single or two shots; about five received placebo; per-sample allocation not given. Repertoires of vaccine and placebo recipients were sequenced from samples collected on day 63 after the first injection. In Cohort 1b, 25 to 30 adults aged 18-55 years were enrolled at a single site in Boston, USA, between 29 July and 7 August 2020. Ad26.COV2.S was a replication-incompetent adenovirus type 26 vector that expressed a prefusion-stabilized SARS-CoV-2 spike protein derived from the original Wuhan strain. A note on this clone: Its binding antigen is unknown. The sample holds no much larger clone one base away, and base qualities are not on file.

TCRbeta CDR3 regions were sequenced with the immunoSEQ Assay. After extraction, genomic DNA underwent amplification by bias-controlled multiplex PCR, followed by high-throughput sequencing. As for the original processing: Collapsing and filtering of sequences were performed to quantify the absolute abundance of each unique TCRbeta CDR3 region. T cell fraction was estimated by normalizing TCRbeta template counts to usable DNA, which was measured by amplifying reference genes present in all nucleated cells. Repertoire TCRs were annotated as SARS-CoV-2-specific by exact matching of V gene, CDR3 amino acid sequence and J gene to a known reactive TCR set. The reference SARS-CoV-2 TCR set was derived from MIRA and filtered for enrichment in COVID-19-positive ImmuneCODE repertoires, a step that removed public or cross-reactive TCRs. Based on the MIRA antigens, annotated TCRs were further analysed at the level of specific ORF or position within ORF. Depth was the summed frequency of annotated unique rearrangements, while breadth was defined as annotated unique rearrangements over total unique productive rearrangements. Two-sided Wilcoxon rank-sum tests were used to compare TCR breadth between groups. TCRdb took this table from immuneACCESS and kept in-frame rearrangements with V and J called. Such tables lack part of the clones; where checked against another copy, unresolved V genes explain under half of the gap, and the rest is unexplained. That table furnishes V, J and clone size, whereas the DNA furnished D and trimming. Across this sample there are 300,000 to 350,000 clones, with about 86% seen only once. Roughly 2.1% of the sample is taken by the ten largest.

CDR1 is given as DFQATT and CDR2 as SNEGSKA, both from the germline V gene (reference sequence). The CDR3, cysteine through phenylalanine, is 11 amino acids long. This entry keeps only the CDR3 DNA: 33 bases, framed from base 1. Trimming costs V 0 bases and J 10 bases, and their ends lie 9 bases apart. The sequence was collected from a person aged 18 to 65 who received the Ad26.COV2.S COVID-19 vaccine or a placebo. The rearranged segments are TRBV20-1 and TRBJ1-1; no D gene call is confident. The specimen was peripheral blood, collected in a trial of Ad26.COV2.S vaccine versus placebo. The CDR3 protein: CSARDYWIAFF. Read as DNA, the sequence is TGCAGTGCTAGAGATTACTGGATAGCTTTCTTT.